This record concerns one T cell receptor beta chain sequence. Measured with immunoSEQ multiplex PCR; TCRdb has only the in-frame clones, and not every one. The table shows about 180,000 clones, with roughly four fifths occurring only once. This CDR3 has 14 residues. Germline V gene sequence: CDR1 SGDLS, CDR2 YYNGEE. The V gene end was trimmed by 1 base and the J gene end by 6 bases; junction bases not matched to a gene: 5. This sample stems from a study of blood T cell repertoires in COVID-19. Seattle enrolled patients during active infection and tracked them longitudinally. V and J are TRBV9 and TRBJ1-1, with 8 bases fitting TRBD1. The sequencing input was peripheral blood. The source of this sequence is a woman in her seventies with COVID-19, enrolled during active disease. The CDR3: CASSVQDRVPEAFF. CDR3 nucleotides: TGTGCCAGCAGCGTACAGGACAGGGTGCCTGAAGCTTTCTTT.